The present T cell receptor (beta chain) was sequenced within a study of cytotoxic CD8 clonotypes in ibrutinib-treated CLL (dated by TCRdb to 2020 to 2022). In the study overall: The cohort included around 15 treatment-naive and eleven to twelve relapsed/refractory patients; roughly 17 were IGHV unmutated. Partial responses were observed in roughly 24 patients and complete responses in 2; after a median follow-up of 68 months, remission was maintained in approximately 14 patients and progression was observed in approximately 12. Samples at response were collected after a median of about 12 months of treatment, with a range of about 6 to 36 months. Samples averaged about 260,000 productive templates and some 96,000 productive rearrangements. Of the roughly 81 people in the trial, 26 had longitudinal samples available. Cryopreserved peripheral blood mononuclear cells were collected before treatment, at response, and at either disease progression or sustained remission. All remission and progressive disease samples were collected while patients were still receiving ibrutinib.

The research as a whole found: At ibrutinib response clonality went up, during sustained remission it held steady, and at progression it dropped back toward baseline. Public clonotypes were rare and either contracted or stayed stable during treatment, and the rise in clonality at ibrutinib response reflected the expansion of private clonotypes. Lymph node repertoires were not examined, and the timing of sampling was not matched between patients in sustained remission and those whose disease progressed. Baseline clonality was found to be higher than that of age-matched healthy donors and was strongly correlated with circulating CD8+ T-cell counts.

Regarding this clone: Its target antigen remains unknown. Base qualities are not provided; no much larger clone lies one nucleotide away.

Including the terminal cysteine and phenylalanine, the CDR3 comprises 16 residues. Only the CDR3 DNA stays, 48 bases, in frame from base 1. Compared with germline, V lacks 2 bases and J lacks 8 bases; bases without a gene match: 12. From the germline V gene, CDR1 is KGHSH and CDR2 is LQKENI. Each clonotype received, on average, approximately 9.9x coverage in deep resolution sequencing performed on a MiSeq, where the target depth lay between 1 in 1 million and 1 in 200,000 T cells. The immunoSEQ hsTCRB Kit was used to generate TCR beta libraries. On the authors' methods: The data were analyzed with ImmunoSEQ Analyzer and ImmunoSEQ Data Assistant, and V, D and J gene assignments followed IMGT definitions. Clonality, with values ranging from 0 to 1, was calculated as one minus the normalized Shannon entropy of productive rearrangement frequencies. Only overrepresented clonotypes making up at least 0.05% of the repertoire of each patient were included in the public clonotype analysis. Repertoires from 10 to 15 age-matched healthy donors in immuneACCESS were used as clonality controls. TCRdb stores this immuneACCESS table with in-frame sequences only. Part of the clones is absent; in the studies checked, under half of the shortfall reflects unresolved V genes, and no reason is known for the rest. For V, J and clone size, that table is used; D and trimming come from the DNA. In all, the sample holds 200,000 to 250,000 clones, and approximately 79% of those were seen once. In total, the top ten clones hold roughly 11% of the sample.

The sample's time point, from its label and the paper: eleven to twelve months on ibrutinib. For TCR beta library preparation, 1.5 to 2 micrograms of genomic DNA was extracted from cryopreserved PBMCs. Longitudinal blood samples from CLL patients on ibrutinib monotherapy were analyzed using high-throughput TCR beta sequencing. Patients were enrolled in a phase 2 open-label single-center ibrutinib monotherapy trial. The source was PBMCs, collected after 12 months of ibrutinib treatment. Recombination linked TRBV18 to TRBJ2-1; 7 of the junction bases match TRBD2. The clonotype was recovered from a human donor with chronic lymphocytic leukemia. The CDR3 corresponds to CASSPSEGGGIDEQFF. The nucleotide sequence reads as follows: TGTGCCAGCTCACCATCAGAGGGCGGGGGTATCGATGAGCAGTTCTTC.